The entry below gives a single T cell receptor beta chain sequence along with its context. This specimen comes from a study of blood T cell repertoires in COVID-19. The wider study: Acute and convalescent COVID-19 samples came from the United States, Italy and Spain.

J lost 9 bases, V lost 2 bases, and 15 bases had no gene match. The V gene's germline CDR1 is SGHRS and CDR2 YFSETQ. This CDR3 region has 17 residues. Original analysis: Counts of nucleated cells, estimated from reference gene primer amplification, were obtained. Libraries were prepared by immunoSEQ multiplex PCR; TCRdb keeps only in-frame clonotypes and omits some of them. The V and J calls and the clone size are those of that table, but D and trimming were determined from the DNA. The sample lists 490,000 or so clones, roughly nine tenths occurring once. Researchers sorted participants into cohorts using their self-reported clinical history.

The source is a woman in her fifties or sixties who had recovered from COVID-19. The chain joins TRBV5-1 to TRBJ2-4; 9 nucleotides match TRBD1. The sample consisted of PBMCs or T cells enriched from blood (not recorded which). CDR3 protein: CASSLLATGGTYSIQYF. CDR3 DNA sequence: TGCGCCAGCAGCTTATTAGCGACAGGGGGGACTTATAGCATTCAGTACTTC.